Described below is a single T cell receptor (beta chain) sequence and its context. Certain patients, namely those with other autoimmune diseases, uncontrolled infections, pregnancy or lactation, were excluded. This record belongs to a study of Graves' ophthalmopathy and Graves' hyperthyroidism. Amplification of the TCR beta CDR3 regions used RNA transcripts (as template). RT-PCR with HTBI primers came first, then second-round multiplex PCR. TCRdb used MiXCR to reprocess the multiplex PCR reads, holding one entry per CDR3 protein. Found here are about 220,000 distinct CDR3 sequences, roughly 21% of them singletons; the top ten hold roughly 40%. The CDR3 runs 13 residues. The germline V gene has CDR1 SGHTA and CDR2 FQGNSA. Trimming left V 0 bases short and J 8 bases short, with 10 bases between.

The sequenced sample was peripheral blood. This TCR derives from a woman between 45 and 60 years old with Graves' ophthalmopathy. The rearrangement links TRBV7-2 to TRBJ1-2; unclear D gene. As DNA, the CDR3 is TGTGCCAGCAGCTTAGCAGGGAATGGGGGCTACACCTTC. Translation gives CASSLAGNGGYTF.